Its frequency marks the clone carrying this TCR beta chain as medium-sized. The data stem from a study of CXCR3-negative and CXCR3-positive naive CD8 T cells. Carrying UMI labels, the TRB cDNA libraries were prepared through 5' RACE. TCRdb reprocessed the 5' RACE reads, keeping one entry per CDR3 protein, no DNA. This table lists about 28,000 distinct CDR3 sequences. CDR3 size: 19 residues. The sample comprised memory CD8+ T cells from blood. The sequence was obtained from a human donor in good health. Some clones in this sample may be carry-over from other donors' samples. This chain connects TRBV12-3 or TRBV12-4 to TRBJ2-3; TCRdb gives TRBD1 as the D gene, but with no DNA this cannot be confirmed. CDR3 amino acids: CASSGSGQIKNLYTDTQYF.